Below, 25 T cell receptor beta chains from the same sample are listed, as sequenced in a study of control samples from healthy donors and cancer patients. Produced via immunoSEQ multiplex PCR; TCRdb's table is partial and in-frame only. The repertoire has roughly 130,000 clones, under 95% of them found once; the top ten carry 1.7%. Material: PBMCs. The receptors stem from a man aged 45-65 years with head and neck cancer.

Here the CDR3 DNA reads TGTGCCAGCAGTTTGGCGATTTCTATTCACCAGAATGGGGACGAGCAGTACTTC. It codes for CASSLAISIHQNGDEQYF. The rearrangement joins TRBV27 to TRBJ2-7; D is uncertain. Germline-derived CDR1 and CDR2 are MNHEY and SMNVEV (reference sequence). This CDR3 contains 18 residues. V dropped 3 bases and J dropped 5 bases, with 26 bases sitting between them.

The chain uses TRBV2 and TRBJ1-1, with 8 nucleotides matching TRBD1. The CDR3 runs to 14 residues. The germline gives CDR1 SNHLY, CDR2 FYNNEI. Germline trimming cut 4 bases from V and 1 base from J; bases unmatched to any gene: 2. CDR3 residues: CASSVQGANTEAFF. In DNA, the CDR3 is TGTGCCAGCAGTGTTCAGGGGGCGAACACTGAAGCTTTCTTT. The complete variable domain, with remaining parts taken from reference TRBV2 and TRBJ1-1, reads EPEVTQTPSHQVTQMGQEVILRCVPISNHLYFYWYRQILGQKVEFLVSFYNNEISEKSEIFDDQFSVERPDGSNFTLKIRSTKLEDSAMYFCASSVQGANTEAFFGQGTRLTVV.

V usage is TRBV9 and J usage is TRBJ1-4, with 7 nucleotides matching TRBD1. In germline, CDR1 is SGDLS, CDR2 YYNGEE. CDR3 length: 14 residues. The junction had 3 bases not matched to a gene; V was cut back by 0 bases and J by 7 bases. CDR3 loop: CASSVGQGFEKLFF. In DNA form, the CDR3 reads TGTGCCAGCAGCGTAGGACAGGGCTTTGAAAAACTGTTTTTT.

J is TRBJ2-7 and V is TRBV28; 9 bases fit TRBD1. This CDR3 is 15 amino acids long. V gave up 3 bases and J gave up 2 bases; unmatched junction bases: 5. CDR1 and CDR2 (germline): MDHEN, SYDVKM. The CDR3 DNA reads TGTGCCAGCAGTTTCTGGGACAGGGTGACCTACGAGCAGTACTTC. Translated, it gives CASSFWDRVTYEQYF.

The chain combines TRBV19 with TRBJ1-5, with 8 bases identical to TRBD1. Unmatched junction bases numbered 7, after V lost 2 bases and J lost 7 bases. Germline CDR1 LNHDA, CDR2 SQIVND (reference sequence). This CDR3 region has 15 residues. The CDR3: CASSIFPGGRQPQHF. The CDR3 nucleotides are TGTGCCAGTAGTATATTTCCAGGGGGCAGGCAGCCCCAGCATTTT.

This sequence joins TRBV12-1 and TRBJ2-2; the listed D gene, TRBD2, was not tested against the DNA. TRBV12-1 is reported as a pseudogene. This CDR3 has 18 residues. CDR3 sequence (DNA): TGTGCCAGCAGTCGAGGTCTAGCGGGGGGGCCTCACACCGGGGAGCTGTTTTTT. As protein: CASSRGLAGGPHTGELFF.

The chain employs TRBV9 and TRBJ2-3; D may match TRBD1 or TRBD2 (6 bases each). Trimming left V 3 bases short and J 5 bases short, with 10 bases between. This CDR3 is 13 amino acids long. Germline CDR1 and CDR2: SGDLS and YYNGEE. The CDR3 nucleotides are TGTGCCAGCAGCGGGGGGGCCGAAGATACGCAGTATTTT. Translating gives CASSGGAEDTQYF.

The CDR3 nucleotides are TGTGCCAGCAGCGACTATTACCTCGAGACCCAGTACTTC. Amino acids: CASSDYYLETQYF. The chain couples TRBV27 to TRBJ2-5, with a weak D call TRBD2 (5 bases). The length of the CDR3 is 13 residues. V lost 6 bases to trimming and J lost 5 bases, with 13 bases between them. Looked up from germline, CDR1 is MNHEY and CDR2 is SMNVEV (reference sequence).

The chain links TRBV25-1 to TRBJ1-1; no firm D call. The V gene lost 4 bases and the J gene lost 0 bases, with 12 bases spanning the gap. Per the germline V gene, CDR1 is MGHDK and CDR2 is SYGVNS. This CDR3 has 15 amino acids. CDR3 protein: CASSASQDVNTEAFF. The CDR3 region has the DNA TGTGCCAGCAGTGCCTCCCAGGATGTGAACACTGAAGCTTTCTTT.

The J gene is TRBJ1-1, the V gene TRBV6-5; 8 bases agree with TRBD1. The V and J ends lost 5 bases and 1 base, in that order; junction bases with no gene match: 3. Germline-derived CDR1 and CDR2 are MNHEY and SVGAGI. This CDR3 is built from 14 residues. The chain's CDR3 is CASSKQGGNTEAFF. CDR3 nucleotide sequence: TGTGCCAGCAGTAAACAGGGGGGGAACACTGAAGCTTTCTTT.

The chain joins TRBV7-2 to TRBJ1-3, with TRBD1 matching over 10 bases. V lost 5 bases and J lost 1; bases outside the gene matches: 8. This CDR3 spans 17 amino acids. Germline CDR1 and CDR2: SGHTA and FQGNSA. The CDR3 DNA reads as TGTGCCAGCAGCCCAAGACAGGGGGCTGGGTCTGGAAACACCATATATTTT. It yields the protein CASSPRQGAGSGNTIYF.

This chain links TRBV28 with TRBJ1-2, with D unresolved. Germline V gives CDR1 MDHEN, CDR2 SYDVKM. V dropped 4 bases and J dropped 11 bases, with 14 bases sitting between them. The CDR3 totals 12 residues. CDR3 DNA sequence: TGTGCCAGCAGTTCCCGTCCAAGACTTTACACCTTC. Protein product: CASSSRPRLYTF.

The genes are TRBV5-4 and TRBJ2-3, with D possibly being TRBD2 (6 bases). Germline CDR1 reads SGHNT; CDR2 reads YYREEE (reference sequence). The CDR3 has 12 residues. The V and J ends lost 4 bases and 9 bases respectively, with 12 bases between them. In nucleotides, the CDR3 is TGTGCCAGCAGCCCGGGGGAAGGGACGCAGTATTTT. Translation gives CASSPGEGTQYF.

CDR3 loop: CASRKGQGGTGELFF. The CDR3 DNA reads TGTGCCAGCAGGAAGGGACAGGGAGGCACCGGGGAGCTGTTTTTT. This chain connects TRBV2 to TRBJ2-2, with 9 bases matching TRBD1. Germline CDR1 reads SNHLY; CDR2 reads FYNNEI. Trimming cost V 6 bases and J 4 bases; bases outside gene matches: 6. This CDR3 has 15 residues.

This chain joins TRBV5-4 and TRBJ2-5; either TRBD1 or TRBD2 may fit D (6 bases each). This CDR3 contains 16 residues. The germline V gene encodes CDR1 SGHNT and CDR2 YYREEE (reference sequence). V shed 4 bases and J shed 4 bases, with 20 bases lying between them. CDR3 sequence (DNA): TGTGCCAGCAGCGGGATGGTGGGGGGCCACGGAGAGACCCAGTACTTC. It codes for CASSGMVGGHGETQYF.

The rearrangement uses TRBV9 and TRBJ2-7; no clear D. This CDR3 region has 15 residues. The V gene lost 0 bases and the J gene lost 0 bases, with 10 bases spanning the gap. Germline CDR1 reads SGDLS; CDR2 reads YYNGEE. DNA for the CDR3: TGTGCCAGCAGCGTAGCTCTTCAGTCCTCCTACGAGCAGTACTTC. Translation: CASSVALQSSYEQYF.

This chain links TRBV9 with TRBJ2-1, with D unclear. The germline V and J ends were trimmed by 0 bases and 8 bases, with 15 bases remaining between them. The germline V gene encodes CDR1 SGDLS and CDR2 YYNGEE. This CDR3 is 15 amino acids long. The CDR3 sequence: CASSVGPHYTDEQFF. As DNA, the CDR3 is TGTGCCAGCAGCGTAGGTCCCCACTACACTGATGAGCAGTTCTTC.

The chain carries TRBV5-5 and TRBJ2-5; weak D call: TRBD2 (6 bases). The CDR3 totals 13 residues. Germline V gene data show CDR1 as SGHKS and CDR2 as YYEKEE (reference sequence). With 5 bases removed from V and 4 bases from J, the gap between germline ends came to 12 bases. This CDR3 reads CASSSLEGETQYF. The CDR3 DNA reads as TGTGCCAGCAGTTCCTTGGAGGGAGAGACCCAGTACTTC. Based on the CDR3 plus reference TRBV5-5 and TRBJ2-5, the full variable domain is DAGVTQSPTHLIKTRGQQVTLRCSPISGHKSVSWYQQVLGQGPQFIFQYYEKEERGRGNFPDRFSARQFPNYSSELNVNALLLGDSALYLCASSSLEGETQYFGPGTRLLVL.

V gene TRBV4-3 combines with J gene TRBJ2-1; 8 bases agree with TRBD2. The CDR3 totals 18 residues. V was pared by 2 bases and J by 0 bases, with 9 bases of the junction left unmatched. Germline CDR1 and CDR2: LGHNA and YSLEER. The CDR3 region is CASSQSLAGLSSYNEQFF. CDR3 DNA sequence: TGCGCCAGCAGCCAATCCCTAGCGGGTTTAAGCTCCTACAATGAGCAGTTCTTC.

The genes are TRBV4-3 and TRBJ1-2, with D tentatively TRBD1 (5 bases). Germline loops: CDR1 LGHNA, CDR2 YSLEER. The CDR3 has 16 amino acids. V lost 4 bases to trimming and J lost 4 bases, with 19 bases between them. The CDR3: CASSPGGEGNVYGYTF. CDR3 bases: TGCGCCAGCAGCCCCGGGGGGGAAGGGAACGTCTATGGCTACACCTTC.

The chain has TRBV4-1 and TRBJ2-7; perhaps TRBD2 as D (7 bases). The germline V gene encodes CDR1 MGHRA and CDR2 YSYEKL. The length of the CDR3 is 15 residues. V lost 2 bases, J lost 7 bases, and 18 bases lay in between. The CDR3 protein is CASSQLGGQAPEQYF. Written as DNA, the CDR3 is TGCGCCAGCAGCCAACTGGGGGGGCAGGCTCCGGAGCAGTACTTC.

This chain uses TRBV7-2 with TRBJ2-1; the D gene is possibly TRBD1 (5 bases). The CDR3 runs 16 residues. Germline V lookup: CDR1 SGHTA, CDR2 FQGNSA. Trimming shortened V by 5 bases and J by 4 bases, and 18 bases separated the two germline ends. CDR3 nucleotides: TGTGCCAGCAGCCTCCATAGGAGAGACAGTTACAATGAGCAGTTCTTC. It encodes CASSLHRRDSYNEQFF.

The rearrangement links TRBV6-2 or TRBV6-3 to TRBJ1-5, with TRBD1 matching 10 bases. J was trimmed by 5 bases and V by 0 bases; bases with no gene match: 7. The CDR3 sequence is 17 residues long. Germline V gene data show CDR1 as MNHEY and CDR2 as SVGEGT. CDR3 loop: CASSYSGQGLFDQPQHF. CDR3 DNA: TGTGCCAGCAGTTACTCGGGACAGGGGCTTTTCGATCAGCCCCAGCATTTT.

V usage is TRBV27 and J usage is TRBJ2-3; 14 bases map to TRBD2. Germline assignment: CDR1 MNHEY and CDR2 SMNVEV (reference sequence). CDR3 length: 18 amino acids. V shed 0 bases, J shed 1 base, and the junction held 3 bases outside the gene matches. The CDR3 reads CASSLSRLAGGRTDTQYF. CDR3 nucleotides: TGTGCCAGCAGTTTATCGCGACTAGCGGGGGGGCGCACAGATACGCAGTATTTT.

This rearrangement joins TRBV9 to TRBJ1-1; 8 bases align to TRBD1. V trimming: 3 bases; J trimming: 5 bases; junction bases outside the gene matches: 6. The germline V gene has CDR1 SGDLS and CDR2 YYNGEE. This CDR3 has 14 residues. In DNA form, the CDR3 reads TGTGCCAGCAGCGCAGGACAGGGTGAGACTGAAGCTTTCTTT. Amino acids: CASSAGQGETEAFF. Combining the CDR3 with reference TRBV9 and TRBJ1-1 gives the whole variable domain DSGVTQTPKHLITATGQRVTLRCSPRSGDLSVYWYQQSLDQGLQFLIQYYNGEERAKGNILERFSAQQFPDLHSELNLSSLELGDSALYFCASSAGQGETEAFFGQGTRLTVV.